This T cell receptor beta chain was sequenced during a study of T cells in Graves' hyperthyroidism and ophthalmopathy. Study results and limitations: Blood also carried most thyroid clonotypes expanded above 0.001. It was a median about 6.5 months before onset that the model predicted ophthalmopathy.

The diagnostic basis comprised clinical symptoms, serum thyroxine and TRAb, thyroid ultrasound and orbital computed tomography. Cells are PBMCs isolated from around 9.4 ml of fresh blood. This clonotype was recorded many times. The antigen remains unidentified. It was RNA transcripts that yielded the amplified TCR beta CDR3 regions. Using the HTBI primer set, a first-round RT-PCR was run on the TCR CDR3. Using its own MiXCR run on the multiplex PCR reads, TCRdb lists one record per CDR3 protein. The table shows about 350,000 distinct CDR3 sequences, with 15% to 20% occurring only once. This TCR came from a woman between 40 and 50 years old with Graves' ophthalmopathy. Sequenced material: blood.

CDR3 DNA sequence: TGTGCCAGCAGCTTAGAACTAGCGGTATACGAGCAGTACTTC. Its translation: CASSLELAVYEQYF. V usage is TRBV7-2 and J usage is TRBJ2-7, with 8 positions matching TRBD2. Trimming took 1 base from V and 4 from J; bases not matched to a gene: 3. The V gene's germline CDR1 is SGHTA and CDR2 FQGNSA. This CDR3 contains 14 residues.